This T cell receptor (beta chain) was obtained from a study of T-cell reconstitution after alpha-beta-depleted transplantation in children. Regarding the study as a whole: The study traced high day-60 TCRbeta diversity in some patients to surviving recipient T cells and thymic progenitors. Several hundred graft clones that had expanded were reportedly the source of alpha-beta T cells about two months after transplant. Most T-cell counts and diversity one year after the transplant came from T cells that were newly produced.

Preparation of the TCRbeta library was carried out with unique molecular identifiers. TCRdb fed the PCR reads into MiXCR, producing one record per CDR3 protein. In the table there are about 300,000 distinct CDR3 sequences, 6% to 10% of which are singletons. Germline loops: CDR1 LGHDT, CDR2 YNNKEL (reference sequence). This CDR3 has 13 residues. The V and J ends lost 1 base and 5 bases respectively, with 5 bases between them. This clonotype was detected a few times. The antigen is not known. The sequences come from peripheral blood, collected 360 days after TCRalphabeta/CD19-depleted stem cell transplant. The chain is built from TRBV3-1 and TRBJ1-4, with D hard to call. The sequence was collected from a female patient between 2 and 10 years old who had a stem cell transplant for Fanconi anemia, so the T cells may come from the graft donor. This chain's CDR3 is CASSQGVNEKLFF. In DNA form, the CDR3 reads TGTGCCAGCAGCCAAGGGGTAAATGAAAAACTGTTTTTT. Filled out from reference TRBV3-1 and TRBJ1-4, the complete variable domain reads DTAVSQTPKYLVTQMGNDKSIKCEQNLGHDTMYWYKQDSKKFLKIMFSYNNKELIINETVPNRFSPKSPDKAHLNLHINSLELGDSAVYFCASSQGVNEKLFFGSGTQLSVL.